The 26 T cell receptor beta chains given below trace back to one sample, sequenced in a study of OX40 agonist ivuxolimab in advanced cancers. Libraries were made using the immunoSEQ multiplex PCR assay. This is the immuneACCESS table as TCRdb keeps it, with only in-frame sequences that have V and J called. A part of the clones is gone; compared with another copy, unresolved V genes explain less than half, and the rest is unexplained. The sample table records about 93,000 clones; approximately 94% of these occur just once. The ten top clones hold around 2.5% of the sample. Specimen: CD4+ or CD8+ T cells sorted from blood, collected in a trial of the OX40 agonist ivuxolimab. These receptors were obtained from an adult with an advanced solid tumor such as melanoma, head and neck, liver or kidney cancer.

The chain joins TRBV6-5 to TRBJ2-3, with 10 positions matching TRBD2. Germline assignment: CDR1 MNHEY and CDR2 SVGAGI. The CDR3 spans 15 residues. The V gene end was trimmed by 7 bases and the J gene end by 5 bases; junction bases not matched to a gene: 9. The CDR3 DNA sequence: TGTGCCAGCACCCAAAGCGGGGGGGAAGGAGATACGCAGTATTTT. It codes for CASTQSGGEGDTQYF.

This clone was counted a single time. The gene calls are TRBV10-1 and TRBJ2-3; 7 nucleotides agree with TRBD2. Looked up from germline, CDR1 is WNHNN and CDR2 is SYGVQD (reference sequence). The V and J ends lost 5 bases and 4 bases, in that order; junction bases with no gene match: 9. The CDR3 runs to 15 residues. The CDR3 loop reads CASSSAGSSADTQYF. Here the CDR3 DNA reads TGCGCCAGCAGTTCAGCGGGGTCTTCCGCAGATACGCAGTATTTT.

The chain links TRBV15 to TRBJ2-7, with D possibly TRBD2 on 5 matching bases. Trimming took 8 bases from V and 0 from J, leaving 11 bases between them. In germline, CDR1 is LNHNV, CDR2 YYDKDF (reference sequence). CDR3 length: 13 residues. Here the CDR3 DNA reads TGTGCCACCGCCGGGGTCCTCTCCTACGAGCAGTACTTC. Protein: CATAGVLSYEQYF. Full variable domain (rest looked up from reference TRBV15 and TRBJ2-7): DAMVIQNPRYQVTQFGKPVTLSCSQTLNHNVMYWYQQKSSQAPKLLFHYYDKDFNNEADTPDNFQSRRPNTSFCFLDIRSPGLGDTAMYLCATAGVLSYEQYFGPGTRLTVT.

J is TRBJ1-2 and V is TRBV5-8, with D unresolved. V was clipped by 1 base and J by 7 bases, with 14 bases between them. There are 14 residues in the CDR3. CDR1 is SGHTS and CDR2 is YDEGEE in the germline V gene. DNA of the CDR3: TGTGCCAGCAGCTTGCCCGGAGGCTGGTTTGGCTACACCTTC. Translation: CASSLPGGWFGYTF.

CDR3 loop: CASSLLGQGNEQFF. CDR3 sequence (DNA): TGTGCCAGCAGTTTATTGGGACAGGGCAATGAGCAGTTCTTC. V and J are TRBV27 and TRBJ2-1; 9 bases are shared with TRBD1. The CDR3 contains 14 residues. V gave up 1 base and J gave up 6 bases; unmatched junction bases: 1. CDR1 is MNHEY and CDR2 is SMNVEV in the germline V gene (reference sequence).

The chain joins TRBV7-8 to TRBJ2-1; D unresolved. The CDR3 totals 16 residues. The ends were cut back, 4 bases at V and 4 bases at J, with 17 bases in the middle. CDR1 SGHVS and CDR2 FQNEAQ come from the germline V gene. CDR3 protein: CASSSGGDPRYNEQFF. Here the CDR3 DNA reads TGTGCCAGCAGCTCAGGTGGGGATCCGAGGTACAATGAGCAGTTCTTC. The variable domain in full, completed from reference TRBV7-8 and TRBJ2-1, reads GAGVSQSPRYKVAKRGQDVALRCDPISGHVSLFWYQQALGQGPEFLTYFQNEAQLDKSGLPSDRFFAERPEGSVSTLKIQRTQQEDSAVYLCASSSGGDPRYNEQFFGPGTRLTVL.

The chain joins TRBV2 to TRBJ2-6; D might be TRBD1 (5 bases). CDR1 and CDR2 from the germline V gene are SNHLY and FYNNEI. The V gene lost 3 bases and the J gene lost 2 bases, with 8 bases spanning the gap. The CDR3 runs to 15 residues. The CDR3 nucleotides read TGTGCCAGCAGTGATCCCAGGGCTGGGGCCAACGTCCTGACTTTC. Translation: CASSDPRAGANVLTF.

This chain uses TRBV11-2 with TRBJ2-7, with 11 bases identical to TRBD1. The CDR3 is 16 residues long. With 1 base clipped from V and 3 bases from J, the junction kept 5 bases outside the gene matches. Germline V gene sequence: CDR1 SGHAT, CDR2 FQNNGV. CDR3 sequence reads: CASSLVGGTGGYEQYF. In DNA form, the CDR3 reads TGTGCCAGCAGCTTAGTCGGCGGGACAGGGGGCTACGAGCAGTACTTC.

The CDR3 DNA sequence: TGTGCCAGCAGTGACCTTGGGAGCGGGGAGCTGTTTTTT. As protein: CASSDLGSGELFF. The genes are TRBV2 and TRBJ2-2; D may be TRBD2 (5 bases). Trimming shortened V by 3 bases and J by 7 bases, and 9 bases separated the two germline ends. Germline-derived CDR1 and CDR2 are SNHLY and FYNNEI. CDR3 size: 13 residues.

The CDR3 loop reads CASSLGAGTTNEKLFF. The CDR3 nucleotides read TGTGCCAGCAGCTTAGGGGCAGGTACAACTAATGAAAAACTGTTTTTT. The chain is built from TRBV7-6 and TRBJ1-4; D is unclear. The CDR3 spans 16 residues. In germline, CDR1 is SGHVS, CDR2 FNYEAQ. Trimming took 1 base from V and 0 from J, leaving 9 bases between them.

The J gene is TRBJ1-2, the V gene TRBV11-2; TRBD1 aligns across 9 bases. The germline gives CDR1 SGHAT, CDR2 FQNNGV. CDR3 length: 15 residues. Losses at the gene ends were 5 bases for V and 3 bases for J; bases not matched to a gene: 7. CDR3 nucleotides: TGTGCCAGCAGCCCAAGGACAGGGGTTTACTATGGCTACACCTTC. This sequence encodes CASSPRTGVYYGYTF.

Details on this clone: This CDR3 is also generated by other DNA sequences in the sample. The V and J genes are TRBV4-1 and TRBJ2-7, with D possibly being TRBD2 (6 bases). Germline CDR1 reads MGHRA; CDR2 reads YSYEKL. The V gene lost 4 bases and the J gene lost 4 bases, with 8 bases spanning the gap. The CDR3 loop spans 12 amino acids. CDR3 sequence: CASSPGGYEQYF. The CDR3 DNA is TGCGCCAGCAGCCCTGGGGGGTACGAGCAGTACTTC.

The CDR3 DNA reads TGCGCCAGCAGCTACAGGACGGGCACTGAAGCTTTCTTT. It codes for CASSYRTGTEAFF. V and J are TRBV5-1 and TRBJ1-1, with D maybe TRBD1 (5 bases). There are 13 residues in the CDR3. Between the trimmed V and J ends, which lost 3 bases and 4 bases, there was a span of 10 bases. Germline V gives CDR1 SGHRS, CDR2 YFSETQ.

The chain carries TRBV6-5 and TRBJ2-3; 7 nucleotides line up with TRBD2. The J segment lost 1 base and the V segment lost 6 bases, leaving 7 bases of the junction unmatched. The CDR3 is made up of 15 amino acids. Germline V gives CDR1 MNHEY, CDR2 SVGAGI. CDR3 region: CASSLAGRRTDTQYF. The CDR3 region has the DNA TGTGCCAGCAGCTTAGCGGGTCGACGCACAGATACGCAGTATTTT.

This clone has just one count. J is TRBJ1-2 and V is TRBV27; 9 bases are shared with TRBD1. The CDR3 extends over 15 amino acids. The germline CDR1 and CDR2 sequences are MNHEY and SMNVEV (reference sequence). With V trimmed by 5 bases and J by 1 base, 5 bases remained unmatched. This chain's CDR3 is CASSPGTGFNYGYTF. The CDR3 bases are TGTGCCAGCAGTCCCGGGACAGGGTTTAACTATGGCTACACCTTC.

The gene calls are TRBV11-3 and TRBJ2-1; the D is unclear. Germline V gene sequence: CDR1 SGHNT, CDR2 YENEEA. This CDR3 is built from 12 residues. V dropped 2 bases and J dropped 4 bases, with 3 bases sitting between them. CDR3 loop: CASSLPYNEQFF. DNA of the CDR3: TGTGCCAGCAGCTTACCTTACAATGAGCAGTTCTTC.

This rearrangement joins TRBV5-4 to TRBJ1-2; possibly TRBD1 for D (5 bases). V was shortened by 4 bases and J by 4 bases, with 14 bases between the two germline ends. Per the germline V gene, CDR1 is SGHNT and CDR2 is YYREEE (reference sequence). This CDR3 spans 14 amino acids. This CDR3 is CASSHSDNAYGYTF. The CDR3 coding sequence is TGTGCCAGCAGCCACTCGGACAATGCCTATGGCTACACCTTC.

This clone was found a few times. The chain recombines TRBV5-6 with TRBJ1-3; 9 bases line up with TRBD1. The ends lost 1 base at V and 0 bases at J; junction bases unmatched: 8. The CDR3 has 18 amino acids. Germline assignment: CDR1 SGHDT and CDR2 YYEEEE. CDR3 loop: CASSLWGTGPGSGNTIYF. In DNA form, the CDR3 reads TGTGCCAGCAGCTTGTGGGGGACAGGGCCCGGCTCTGGAAACACCATATATTTT.

This sequence joins TRBV4-1 and TRBJ1-3; TRBD1 matches at 8 bases. Germline lookup yields CDR1 MGHRA and CDR2 YSYEKL. The CDR3 length is 17 residues. V lost 3 bases, J lost 0 bases, and 7 bases stayed unmatched. CDR3 protein: CASSHQGQAISGNTIYF. Written as DNA, the CDR3 is TGCGCCAGCAGCCACCAGGGACAGGCGATCTCTGGAAACACCATATATTTT.

The chain is built from TRBV9 and TRBJ1-2; TRBD1 matches 11 bases. V was clipped by 0 bases and J by 1 base; unmatched bases: 20. CDR1 and CDR2 from the germline V gene are SGDLS and YYNGEE. There are 22 residues in the CDR3. DNA of the CDR3: TGTGCCAGCAGCGTAGCTAGGGGACAGGGGGTGTACGAATCGGGGTTTAACTATGGCTACACCTTC. Translated, it gives CASSVARGQGVYESGFNYGYTF. The variable domain in full, with the rest retrieved from reference TRBV9 and TRBJ1-2, is DSGVTQTPKHLITATGQRVTLRCSPRSGDLSVYWYQQSLDQGLQFLIQYYNGEERAKGNILERFSAQQFPDLHSELNLSSLELGDSALYFCASSVARGQGVYESGFNYGYTFGSGTRLTVV.

This clone was seen just once. The chain uses TRBV27 and TRBJ1-5; D may be TRBD1 (5 bases). The CDR3 totals 13 residues. The germline V gene encodes CDR1 MNHEY and CDR2 SMNVEV (reference sequence). Deletions cut 3 bases from V and 6 bases from J, with 9 bases between. The CDR3 sequence: CASSLAGSQPQHF. CDR3 nucleotide sequence: TGTGCCAGCAGTTTGGCAGGGAGTCAGCCCCAGCATTTT.

This chain links TRBV7-8 with TRBJ1-5, with TRBD1 matching 9 bases. V trimming: 2 bases; J trimming: 4 bases; junction bases outside the gene matches: 6. CDR1 and CDR2 (germline): SGHVS, FQNEAQ. The length of the CDR3 is 16 residues. The CDR3 DNA reads TGTGCCAGCAGCTTAAACAGGGGGCGCGGGAATCAGCCCCAGCATTTT. Translation: CASSLNRGRGNQPQHF.

This sequence joins TRBV28 and TRBJ2-7; the D is unclear. Germline V gene sequence: CDR1 MDHEN, CDR2 SYDVKM. V shed 2 bases and J shed 6 bases, with 11 bases lying between them. The CDR3 has 13 amino acids. In DNA form, the CDR3 reads TGTGCCAGCAGTTTAGGGCCGAAGCTCGAGCAGTACTTC. Translation gives CASSLGPKLEQYF.

The chain recombines TRBV5-1 with TRBJ2-3; D is uncertain. Trimming stripped 2 bases from V and 3 bases from J, with 13 bases between. Germline V gives CDR1 SGHRS, CDR2 YFSETQ. The CDR3 consists of 15 residues. CDR3 region: CASSFYYSRTDTQYF. The CDR3 coding sequence is TGCGCCAGCAGCTTTTACTACTCCCGAACAGATACGCAGTATTTT.

The chain combines TRBV4-1 with TRBJ1-3; D is perhaps TRBD1 (5 bases). Germline CDR1 MGHRA, CDR2 YSYEKL. V lost 4 bases to trimming and J lost 0 bases, with 16 bases between them. CDR3 length equals 17 residues. As DNA, the CDR3 is TGCGCCAGCAGCCCCTCGGGACTCCCGAGCTCTGGAAACACCATATATTTT. Its protein is CASSPSGLPSSGNTIYF.

This chain joins TRBV19 and TRBJ2-7; 7 positions match TRBD2. CDR1 is LNHDA and CDR2 is SQIVND in the germline V gene (reference sequence). V trimming: 3 bases; J trimming: 4 bases; junction bases outside the gene matches: 9. The CDR3 has 15 amino acids. This CDR3 reads CASSIRTSPTYEQYF. CDR3 DNA sequence: TGTGCCAGTAGTATTCGGACTAGTCCCACTTACGAGCAGTACTTC.